The T cell receptor beta chain under discussion was sequenced for a study of cytomegalovirus exposure and HLA in healthy donors. The table lists this clone with a few counts. Primers included in the PCR were 60 Vbeta and 13 Jbeta primers. Using immunoSEQ multiplex PCR, the repertoire was profiled, and TCRdb retains in-frame clones only, with some absent. The sample lists tens of thousands of clones; 65% to 70% were seen once. This TCR was sampled from a woman between 45 and 65 years old in good health and CMV-seropositive. Sample: PBMCs.

In DNA, the CDR3 is TGTGCCAGCAGTGAAGTAGGACAGCCCCAAGAGACCCAGTACTTC. It is translated as CASSEVGQPQETQYF. The gene calls are TRBV2 and TRBJ2-5; D may be TRBD1 (6 bases). The length of the CDR3 is 15 residues. In germline, CDR1 is SNHLY, CDR2 FYNNEI. V lost 1 base and J lost 1, with 10 bases in between.